The rows below give T cell receptor beta chains drawn from one sample of a study of shared clonotypes between healthy human individuals. Here immunoSEQ multiplex PCR was the method, and the copy in TCRdb shows in-frame clones only, minus some. The sample comprises about half a million clones, 78% of which are singletons, and 12% rests with the top ten. Input material: PBMCs. The receptors originated from a woman between 35 and 50 years old in good health. Some clones in this sample may be carry-over from other donors' samples. Both conserved end residues are part of each CDR3. D genes are given only for firm matches. Size is omitted from some rows. Given values are once, few, many or a class for expanded clones.

j_call | clone_size | d_call | v_call | cdr3_nt | cdr3_aa
TRBJ2-5 | . | . | TRBV28 | TGTGCCAGCATGCGACAGTGGGAGACCCAGTACTTC | CASMRQWETQYF
TRBJ2-2 | . | . | TRBV9 | TGTGCCAGCAGCCCCACCTTCACCGGGGAGCTGTTTTTT | CASSPTFTGELFF
TRBJ2-1 | . | TRBD2 | TRBV5-1 | TGCGCCAGCGGACTAGCGGGAGGCCTCACGGGGAATGAGCAGTTCTTC | CASGLAGGLTGNEQFF
TRBJ1-4 | once | . | TRBV7-9 | TGTGCCAGCAGCCCTCGACAGTATATAGCAACTAATGAAAAACTGTTTTTT | CASSPRQYIATNEKLFF
TRBJ2-2 | . | . | TRBV18 | TGTGCCAGCTCGCAACAGGAGCTTACCGGGGAGCTGTTTTTT | CASSQQELTGELFF
TRBJ2-7 | . | TRBD1 | TRBV11-2 | TGTGCCAGCAGCTTAGGCCCTACCAGGGGGAAGGGCGAGCAGTACTTC | CASSLGPTRGKGEQYF
TRBJ1-2 | . | . | TRBV4-3 | TGCGCCAGCAGCCAAAACAGGGCCAGAGGCTATGGCTACACCTTC | CASSQNRARGYGYTF
TRBJ2-1 | . | . | TRBV15 | TGTGCCACCACCCCAGCGTCAACCCTCTCCTACAATGAGCAGTTCTTC | CATTPASTLSYNEQFF
TRBJ2-1 | . | . | TRBV6-4 | TGTGCCAGCAGTGACTCAGGCCGAAGTTCTAATGAGCAGTTCTTC | CASSDSGRSSNEQFF
TRBJ1-1 | few | . | TRBV7-3 | TGTGCCAGCAGCTTAATCGGGGGCGCCCACACTGAAGCTTTCTTT | CASSLIGGAHTEAFF
TRBJ2-3 | once | . | TRBV6-6 | TGTGCCAGCAGAGTCACCTCTAGCACAGATACGCAGTATTTT | CASRVTSSTDTQYF
TRBJ2-2 | . | TRBD1 | TRBV7-8 | TGTGCCAGCAGCTTATATAGGGGGCGGAACACCGGGGAGCTGTTTTTT | CASSLYRGRNTGELFF
TRBJ2-3 | . | . | TRBV30 | TGTGCCTGGAGAATAACCGTGGGTACGCAGTATTTT | CAWRITVGTQYF
TRBJ2-7 | . | . | TRBV29-1 | TGCAGCGTGGAAGACACCTACGAGCAGTACTTC | CSVEDTYEQYF
TRBJ2-3 | once | . | TRBV21-1 | TGTGCCAGCAGCAAAGTGGGGCGCGAGGGCACAGATACGCAGTATTTT | CASSKVGREGTDTQYF
TRBJ1-1 | few | . | TRBV2 | TGTGCCAGCAGTGTTGGGCCTAACACTGAAGCTTTCTTT | CASSVGPNTEAFF
TRBJ2-3 | . | TRBD2 | TRBV6-1 | TGTGCCAGCAGTAACGCGGGACTAGCGGGAGATACGCAGTATTTT | CASSNAGLAGDTQYF
TRBJ1-2 | once | TRBD1 | TRBV7-3 | TGTGCCAGCAGCCCGGACAGGGGCTATGGCTACACCTTC | CASSPDRGYGYTF
TRBJ2-1 | . | TRBD2 | TRBV25-1 | TGTGCCAGCACCCCTAGGGAGGGTTACTACAATGAGCAGTTCTTC | CASTPREGYYNEQFF
TRBJ2-1 | . | . | TRBV28 | TGTGCCAGCAGTTTGTCGATACGGGGTGTGAATGAGCAGTTCTTC | CASSLSIRGVNEQFF
TRBJ2-1 | . | TRBD2 | TRBV5-1 | TGCGCCAGCAGCTTGAGGCTAGCGGGAGGTGATGAGCAGTTCTTC | CASSLRLAGGDEQFF
TRBJ2-6 | . | . | TRBV28 | TGTGCCAGCAGTTGGGGATCTGGGGCCAACGTCCTGACTTTC | CASSWGSGANVLTF
TRBJ1-3 | . | . | TRBV2 | TGTGCCAGCAGACGACTGACTCAGAGCTCTGGAAACACCATATATTTT | CASRRLTQSSGNTIYF
TRBJ2-1 | few | . | TRBV2 | TGTGCCAGCAACCCCGAGTTAAGAGACAATGAGCAGTTCTTC | CASNPELRDNEQFF
TRBJ2-1 | . | TRBD2 | TRBV19 | TGTGCCAGTAGTATCCAAGCGGGAGCCCCCTACAATGAGCAGTTCTTC | CASSIQAGAPYNEQFF
TRBJ2-5 | . | TRBD1 | TRBV29-1 | TGCAGCGCGGGGGACCCGGGACAGGGGGCACGGGAGCAGTACTTC | CSAGDPGQGAREQYF
TRBJ2-1 | few | TRBD2 | TRBV10-1 | TGCGCCAGCAGAGCGGGAGGTGGCAATGAGCAGTTCTTC | CASRAGGGNEQFF
TRBJ2-7 | . | TRBD1 | TRBV29-1 | TGCAGCGTTGAAGGGGGGCCGGGACAGGGCACCTACGGGCAGTACTTC | CSVEGGPGQGTYGQYF
TRBJ2-2 | . | . | TRBV5-1 | TGCGCCAGCAGCTTACCCGGGAGTAGGGAGCTGTTTTTT | CASSLPGSRELFF
TRBJ2-1 | . | . | TRBV28 | TGTGCCAGCCACGGTGCAGGGGAGGGCCCTAGCGAGCAGTTCTTC | CASHGAGEGPSEQFF
TRBJ1-2 | . | TRBD1 | TRBV30 | TGTGCCTGGGTGGGGGACAGGTTGGGCTACACCTTC | CAWVGDRLGYTF